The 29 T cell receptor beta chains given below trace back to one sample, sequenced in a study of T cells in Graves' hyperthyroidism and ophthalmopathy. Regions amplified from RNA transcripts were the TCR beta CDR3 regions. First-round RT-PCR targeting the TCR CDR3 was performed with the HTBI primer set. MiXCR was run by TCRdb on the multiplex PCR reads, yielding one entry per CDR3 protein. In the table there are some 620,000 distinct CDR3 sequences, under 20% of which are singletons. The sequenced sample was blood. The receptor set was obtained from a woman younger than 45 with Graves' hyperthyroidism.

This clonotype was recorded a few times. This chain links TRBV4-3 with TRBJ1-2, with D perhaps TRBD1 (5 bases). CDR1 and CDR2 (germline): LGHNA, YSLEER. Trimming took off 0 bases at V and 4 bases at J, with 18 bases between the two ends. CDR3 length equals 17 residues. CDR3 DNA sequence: TGCGCCAGCAGCCAAGAAGGTCCAGTGGACACCCTCTATGGCTACACCTTC. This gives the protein CASSQEGPVDTLYGYTF.

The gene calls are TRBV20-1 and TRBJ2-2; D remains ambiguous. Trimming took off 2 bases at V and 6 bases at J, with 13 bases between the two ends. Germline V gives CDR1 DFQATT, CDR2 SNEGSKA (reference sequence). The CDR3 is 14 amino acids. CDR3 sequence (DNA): TGCAGTGCTAGACAAGCCAGGAAGTCCGGGGAGCTGTTTTTT. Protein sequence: CSARQARKSGELFF.

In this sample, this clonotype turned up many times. The CDR3 reads CASSRDRVPYNEQFF. CDR3 nucleotides: TGTGCCAGCAGCCGGGACAGAGTTCCTTACAATGAGCAGTTCTTC. The chain employs TRBV28 and TRBJ2-1; TRBD1 agrees at 7 bases. J was trimmed by 4 bases and V by 6 bases; bases with no gene match: 9. Germline-derived CDR1 and CDR2 are MDHEN and SYDVKM. The CDR3 is 15 residues long. The full variable domain, rest sourced from reference TRBV28 and TRBJ2-1, is DVKVTQSSRYLVKRTGEKVFLECVQDMDHENMFWYRQDPGLGLRLIYFSYDVKMKEKGDIPEGYSVSREKKERFSLILESASTNQTSMYLCASSRDRVPYNEQFFGPGTRLTVL.

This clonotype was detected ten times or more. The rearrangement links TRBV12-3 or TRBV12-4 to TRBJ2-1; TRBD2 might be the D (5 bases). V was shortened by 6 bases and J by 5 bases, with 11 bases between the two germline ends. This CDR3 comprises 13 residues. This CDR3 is CASREVRDNEQFF. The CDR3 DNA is TGTGCCAGCAGGGAGGTTCGGGACAATGAGCAGTTCTTC.

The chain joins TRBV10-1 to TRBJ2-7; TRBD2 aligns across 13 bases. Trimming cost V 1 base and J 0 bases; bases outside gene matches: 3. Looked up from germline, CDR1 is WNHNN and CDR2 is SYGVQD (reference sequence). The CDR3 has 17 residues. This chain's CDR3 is CASSELGLAGTSYEQYF. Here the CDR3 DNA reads TGCGCCAGCAGTGAGTTGGGACTAGCGGGAACCTCCTACGAGCAGTACTTC.

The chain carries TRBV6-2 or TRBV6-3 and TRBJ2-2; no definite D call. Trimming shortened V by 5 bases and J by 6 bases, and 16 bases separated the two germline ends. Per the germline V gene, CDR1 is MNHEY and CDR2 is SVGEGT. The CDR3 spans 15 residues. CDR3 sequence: CASSRSGFFSGELFF. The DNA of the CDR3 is TGTGCCAGCAGTCGCTCCGGTTTCTTTTCCGGGGAGCTGTTTTTT.

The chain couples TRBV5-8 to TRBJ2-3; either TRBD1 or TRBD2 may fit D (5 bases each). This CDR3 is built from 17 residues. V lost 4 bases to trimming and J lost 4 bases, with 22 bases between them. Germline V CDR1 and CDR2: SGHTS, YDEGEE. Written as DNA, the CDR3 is TGTGCCAGCAGCCGCAGGGACCTGGGCCCATCGGCAGATACGCAGTATTTT. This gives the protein CASSRRDLGPSADTQYF.

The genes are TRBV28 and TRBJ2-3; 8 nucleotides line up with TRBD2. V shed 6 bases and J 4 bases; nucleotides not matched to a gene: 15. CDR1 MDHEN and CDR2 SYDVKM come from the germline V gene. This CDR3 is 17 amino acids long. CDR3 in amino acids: CASRSAGGGGRSDTQYF. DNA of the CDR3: TGTGCCAGCAGGTCCGCGGGGGGTGGCGGGAGATCAGATACGCAGTATTTT.

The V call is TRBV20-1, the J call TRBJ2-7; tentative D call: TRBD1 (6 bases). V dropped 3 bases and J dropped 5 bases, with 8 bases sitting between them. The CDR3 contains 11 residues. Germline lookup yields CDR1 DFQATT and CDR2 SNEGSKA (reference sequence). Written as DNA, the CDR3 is TGCAGTGCTAGTTGGGGGCACGAGCAGTACTTC. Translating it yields CSASWGHEQYF.

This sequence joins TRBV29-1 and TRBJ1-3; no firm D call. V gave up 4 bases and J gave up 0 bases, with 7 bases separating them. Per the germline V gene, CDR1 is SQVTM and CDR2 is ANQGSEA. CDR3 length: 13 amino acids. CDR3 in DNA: TGCAGCGTTGCCCCAGACTCTGGAAACACCATATATTTT. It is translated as CSVAPDSGNTIYF.

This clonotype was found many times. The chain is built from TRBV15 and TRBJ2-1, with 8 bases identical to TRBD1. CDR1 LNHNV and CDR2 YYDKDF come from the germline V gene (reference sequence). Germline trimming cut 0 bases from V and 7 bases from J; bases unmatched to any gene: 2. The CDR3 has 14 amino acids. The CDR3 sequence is CATSRDRGLNEQFF. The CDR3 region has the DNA TGTGCCACCAGCAGAGACAGGGGGCTGAATGAGCAGTTCTTC.

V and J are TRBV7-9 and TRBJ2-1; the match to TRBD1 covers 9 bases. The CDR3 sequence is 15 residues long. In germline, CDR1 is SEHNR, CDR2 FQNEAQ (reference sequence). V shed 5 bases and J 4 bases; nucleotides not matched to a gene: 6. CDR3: CASSKQGAQYNEQFF. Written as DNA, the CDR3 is TGTGCCAGCAGCAAACAGGGGGCGCAGTACAATGAGCAGTTCTTC.

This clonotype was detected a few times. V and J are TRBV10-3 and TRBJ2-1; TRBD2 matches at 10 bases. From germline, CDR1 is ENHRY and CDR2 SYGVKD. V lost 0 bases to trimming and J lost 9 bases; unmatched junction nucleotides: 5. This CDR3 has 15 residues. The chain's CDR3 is CAISESLAGVLEQFF. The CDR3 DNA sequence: TGTGCCATCAGTGAGTCGCTAGCGGGAGTACTTGAGCAGTTCTTC.

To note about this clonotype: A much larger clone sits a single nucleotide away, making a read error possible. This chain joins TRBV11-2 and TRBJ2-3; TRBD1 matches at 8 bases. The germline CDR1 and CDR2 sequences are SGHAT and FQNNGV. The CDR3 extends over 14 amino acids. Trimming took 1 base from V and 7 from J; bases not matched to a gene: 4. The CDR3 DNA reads TGTGCCAGCAGCTTAGGCAGGGGGCCATATACGCAGTATTTT. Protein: CASSLGRGPYTQYF.

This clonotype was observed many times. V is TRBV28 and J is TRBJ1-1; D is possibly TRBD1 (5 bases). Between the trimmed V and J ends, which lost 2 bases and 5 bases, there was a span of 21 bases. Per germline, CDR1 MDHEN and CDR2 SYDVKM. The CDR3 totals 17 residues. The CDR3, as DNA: TGTGCCAGCAGTTTACGCGTGGTTATAGGGGCGCGTACTGAAGCTTTCTTT. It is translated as CASSLRVVIGARTEAFF.

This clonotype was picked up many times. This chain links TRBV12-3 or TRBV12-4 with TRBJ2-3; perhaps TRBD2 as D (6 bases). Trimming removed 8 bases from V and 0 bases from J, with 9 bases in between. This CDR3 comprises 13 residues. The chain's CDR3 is CASGGLSTDTQYF. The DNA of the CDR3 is TGTGCCAGCGGAGGGCTGAGCACAGATACGCAGTATTTT.

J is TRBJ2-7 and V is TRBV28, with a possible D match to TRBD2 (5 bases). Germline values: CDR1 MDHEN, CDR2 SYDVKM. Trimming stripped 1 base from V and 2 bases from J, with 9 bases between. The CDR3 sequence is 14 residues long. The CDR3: CASSLYGETYEQYF. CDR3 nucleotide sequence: TGTGCCAGCAGTTTATATGGGGAGACCTACGAGCAGTACTTC.

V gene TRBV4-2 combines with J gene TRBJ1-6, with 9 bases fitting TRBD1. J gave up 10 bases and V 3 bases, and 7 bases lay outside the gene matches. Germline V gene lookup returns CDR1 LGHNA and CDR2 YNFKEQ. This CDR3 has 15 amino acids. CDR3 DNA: TGTGCCAGCAGCCACCCCGGGACAGGGAGATCACCCCTCCACTTT. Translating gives CASSHPGTGRSPLHF.

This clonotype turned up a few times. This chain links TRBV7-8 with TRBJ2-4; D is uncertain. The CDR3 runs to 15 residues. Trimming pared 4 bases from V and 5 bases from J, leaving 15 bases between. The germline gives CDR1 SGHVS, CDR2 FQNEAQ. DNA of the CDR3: TGTGCCAGCAGCTCCCCTACATATGGCGAAAACATTCAGTACTTC. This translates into CASSSPTYGENIQYF.

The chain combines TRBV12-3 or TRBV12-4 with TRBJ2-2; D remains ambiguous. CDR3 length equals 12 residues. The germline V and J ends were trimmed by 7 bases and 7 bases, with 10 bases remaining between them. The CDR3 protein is CASTRPGGELFF. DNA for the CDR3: TGTGCCAGCACCCGGCCTGGCGGGGAGCTGTTTTTT.

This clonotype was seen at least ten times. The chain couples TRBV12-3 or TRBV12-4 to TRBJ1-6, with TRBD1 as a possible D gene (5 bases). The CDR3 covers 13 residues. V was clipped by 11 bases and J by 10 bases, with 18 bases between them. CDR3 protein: CASSGGAYSPLHF. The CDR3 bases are TGTGCCTCTTCTGGAGGGGCTTACTCACCCCTCCACTTT.

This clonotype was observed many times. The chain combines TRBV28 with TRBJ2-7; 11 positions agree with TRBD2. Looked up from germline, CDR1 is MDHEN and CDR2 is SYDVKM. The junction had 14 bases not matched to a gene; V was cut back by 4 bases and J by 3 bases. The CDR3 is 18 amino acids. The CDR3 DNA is TGTGCCAGCAGTTATGGGGGAACTAGCGGGGGCTTCCTCTACGAGCAGTACTTC. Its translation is CASSYGGTSGGFLYEQYF.

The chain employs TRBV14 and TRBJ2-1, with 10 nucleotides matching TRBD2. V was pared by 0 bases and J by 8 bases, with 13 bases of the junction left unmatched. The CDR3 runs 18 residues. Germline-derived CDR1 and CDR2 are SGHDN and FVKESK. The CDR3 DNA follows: TGTGCCAGCAGCCAAGATAGTGCCGTACTAGCGGGAAGGGATGAGCAGTTCTTC. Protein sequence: CASSQDSAVLAGRDEQFF.

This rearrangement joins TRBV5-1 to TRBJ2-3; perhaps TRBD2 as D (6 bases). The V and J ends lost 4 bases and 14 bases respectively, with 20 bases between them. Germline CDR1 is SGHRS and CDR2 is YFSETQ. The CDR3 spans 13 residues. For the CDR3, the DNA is TGCGCCAGCAGCCCGGAGGGAGGCTCCCGTTGGTATTTT. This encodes CASSPEGGSRWYF.

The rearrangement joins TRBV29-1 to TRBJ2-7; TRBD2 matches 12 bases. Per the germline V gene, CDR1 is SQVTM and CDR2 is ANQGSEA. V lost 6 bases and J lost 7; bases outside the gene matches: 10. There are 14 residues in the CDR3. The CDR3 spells CSVDLAGGPGEQYF. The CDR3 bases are TGCAGCGTCGACCTAGCGGGAGGGCCAGGGGAGCAGTACTTC.

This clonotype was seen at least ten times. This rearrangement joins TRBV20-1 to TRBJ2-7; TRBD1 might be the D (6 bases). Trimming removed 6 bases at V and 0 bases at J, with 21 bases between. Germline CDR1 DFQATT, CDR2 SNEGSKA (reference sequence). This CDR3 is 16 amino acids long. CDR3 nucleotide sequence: TGCAGTGCCCTTGAGACAGGCCCCACCGACTCCTACGAGCAGTACTTC. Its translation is CSALETGPTDSYEQYF.

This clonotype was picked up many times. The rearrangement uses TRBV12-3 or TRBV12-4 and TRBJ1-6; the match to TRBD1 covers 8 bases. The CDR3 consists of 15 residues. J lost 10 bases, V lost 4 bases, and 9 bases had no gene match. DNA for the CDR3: TGTGCCAGCAGTTCTGGACAGGGTGAGAGATCACCCCTCCACTTT. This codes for CASSSGQGERSPLHF.

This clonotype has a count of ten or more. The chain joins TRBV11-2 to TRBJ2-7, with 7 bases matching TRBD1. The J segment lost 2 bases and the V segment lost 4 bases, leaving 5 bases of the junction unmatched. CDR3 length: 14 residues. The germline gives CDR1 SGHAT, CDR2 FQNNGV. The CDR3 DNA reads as TGTGCCAGCAGCTCTCGGGACAGAACCTACGAGCAGTACTTC. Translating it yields CASSSRDRTYEQYF.

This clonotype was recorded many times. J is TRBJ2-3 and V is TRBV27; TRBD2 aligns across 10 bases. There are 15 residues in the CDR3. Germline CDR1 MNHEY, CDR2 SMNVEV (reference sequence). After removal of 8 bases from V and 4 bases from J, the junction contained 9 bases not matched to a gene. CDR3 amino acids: CASRPAGGVSDTQYF. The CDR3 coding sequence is TGTGCCAGCCGCCCAGCGGGAGGGGTGTCAGATACGCAGTATTTT.